Sequencing of this T cell receptor beta chain was carried out in a study of blood T cell repertoires in COVID-19. This clone was picked up one time. The protocol was immunoSEQ multiplex PCR, while the TCRdb copy is restricted to in-frame clones and leaves out a portion. Of 400,000 or so clones in the sample, about 92% were seen once. CDR1 is MGHRA and CDR2 is YSYEKL in the germline V gene. The CDR3 totals 14 residues. V was clipped by 4 bases and J by 2 bases, with 11 bases between them. Material: PBMCs or T cells enriched from blood (not recorded which). The TCR was taken from a man between 18 and 35 years old who had recovered from COVID-19. The chain couples TRBV4-1 to TRBJ1-1, with D unclear. The CDR3 is CASSRGRINTEAFF. The CDR3 coding sequence is TGCGCCAGCAGCCGAGGGAGGATTAACACTGAAGCTTTCTTT.